Here is one T cell receptor beta chain with its context. Antigen: not known. This entry comes from a study of cytomegalovirus exposure and HLA in healthy donors. The study, taken as a whole, reports: The Asian-associated ancestry cluster reportedly had fewer N-insertions than the 666-donor mean in a later analysis. No immune exposure information besides CMV serostatus was available. Within an earlier analysis, most TCR beta V segments proved productive either about 90% or about 30% of the time.

A multiplex PCR was run with 60 Vbeta primers and 13 Jbeta primers. Measured with immunoSEQ multiplex PCR; TCRdb has only the in-frame clones, and not every one. The sample includes more than 65,000 clones, approximately 61% of them seen just once. The CDR3 consists of 14 residues. CDR1 SGDLS and CDR2 YYNGEE come from the germline V gene. With 0 bases clipped from V and 6 bases from J, the junction kept 3 bases outside the gene matches. The source of this sequence is a woman between 50 and 59 years old in good health and CMV-seropositive. Sequenced: PBMCs. The chain carries TRBV9 and TRBJ1-2, with 9 bases fitting TRBD1. CDR3 sequence: CASSVGDRVDGYTF. The CDR3 DNA follows: TGTGCCAGCAGCGTAGGGGACAGGGTGGATGGCTACACCTTC.